The 15 T cell receptor beta chains below all came from one sample that was sequenced in a study of memory CD4+ T cells and cytomegalovirus serostatus. Single viable CD3+CD4+CD8-CD45RO+ cells were sorted as the memory CD4+ T cells. The protocol was immunoSEQ multiplex PCR, while the TCRdb copy is restricted to in-frame clones and leaves out a portion. This table has fewer than 75,000 clones, around 79% appearing once. Sequenced material: memory CD4+ T cells from blood. These receptors all come from an adult in good health and CMV-seronegative.

The V call is TRBV6-1, the J call TRBJ1-5; TRBD1 matches at 7 bases. V gave up 4 bases and J gave up 1 base; unmatched junction bases: 13. CDR3 length: 18 residues. The germline CDR1 and CDR2 sequences are MNHNS and SASEGT. The CDR3: CASSGPSGQRRSNQPQHF. CDR3 nucleotides: TGTGCCAGCAGTGGACCATCGGGACAGAGGAGGAGCAATCAGCCCCAGCATTTT.

This sequence joins TRBV2 and TRBJ2-7; 10 bases fit TRBD2. The CDR3 consists of 16 residues. In germline, CDR1 is SNHLY, CDR2 FYNNEI. The junction had 8 bases not matched to a gene; V was cut back by 6 bases and J by 0 bases. The CDR3 DNA reads as TGTGCCAGCAGGTGGGGGCGGACTAGCGGCTCCTACGAGCAGTACTTC. It yields the protein CASRWGRTSGSYEQYF. The full variable domain, rest sourced from reference TRBV2 and TRBJ2-7, is EPEVTQTPSHQVTQMGQEVILRCVPISNHLYFYWYRQILGQKVEFLVSFYNNEISEKSEIFDDQFSVERPDGSNFTLKIRSTKLEDSAMYFCASRWGRTSGSYEQYFGPGTRLTVT.

In this sample, this clone turned up once. The gene calls are TRBV7-2 and TRBJ1-1; D gene unclear. V was shortened by 0 bases and J by 0 bases, with 11 bases between the two germline ends. The CDR3 length is 16 residues. The germline gives CDR1 SGHTA, CDR2 FQGNSA. The chain's CDR3 is CASSLASLDVNTEAFF. The CDR3 nucleotides read TGTGCCAGCAGCTTAGCTTCTCTCGATGTGAACACTGAAGCTTTCTTT.

This clone was detected a few times. The rearrangement joins TRBV9 to TRBJ1-2, with 9 bases aligning to TRBD1. The CDR3 is 15 amino acids. V shed 7 bases and J 5 bases; nucleotides not matched to a gene: 12. Looked up from germline, CDR1 is SGDLS and CDR2 is YYNGEE. The CDR3 protein is CASGASPGQGYGYTF. The DNA for the CDR3 is TGTGCCAGCGGGGCCAGTCCGGGACAGGGATATGGCTACACCTTC.

V is TRBV6-5 and J is TRBJ1-3, with TRBD1 matching 8 bases. This CDR3 contains 14 residues. The V gene's germline CDR1 is MNHEY and CDR2 SVGAGI. V was pared by 6 bases and J by 3 bases, with 4 bases of the junction left unmatched. The CDR3 here is CASRRGQGGNTIYF. The CDR3, as DNA: TGTGCCAGCAGGCGAGGACAGGGTGGAAACACCATATATTTT.

The V gene is TRBV28, the J gene TRBJ2-5; D gene unclear. Germline-derived CDR1 and CDR2 are MDHEN and SYDVKM. Trimming cost V 3 bases and J 6 bases, with 5 bases left between them. The CDR3 has 11 amino acids. CDR3 sequence (DNA): TGTGCCAGCAGTTTGGAGCAGACCCAGTACTTC. Protein: CASSLEQTQYF.

The genes are TRBV6-6 and TRBJ2-7; 9 positions agree with TRBD2. Per the germline V gene, CDR1 is MNHNY and CDR2 is SVGAGI (reference sequence). With V trimmed by 6 bases and J by 3 bases, 6 bases remained unmatched. The CDR3 runs 14 residues. CDR3 DNA: TGTGCCAGCAGCTCTACGACTAGCGGCTACGAGCAGTACTTC. Translating it yields CASSSTTSGYEQYF.

The chain joins TRBV27 to TRBJ1-6, with a weak D call TRBD1 (5 bases). Trimming left V 7 bases short and J 2 bases short, with 15 bases between. Germline V gene lookup returns CDR1 MNHEY and CDR2 SMNVEV (reference sequence). The CDR3 spans 16 residues. The CDR3 is CASTQGLSPYNSPLHF. The DNA for the CDR3 is TGTGCCAGCACCCAGGGTTTATCGCCCTATAATTCACCCCTCCACTTT.

This rearrangement joins TRBV5-1 to TRBJ2-5; no clear D gene. The CDR3 is 12 amino acids. Germline values: CDR1 SGHRS, CDR2 YFSETQ. Trimming took off 1 base at V and 5 bases at J, with 6 bases between the two ends. The CDR3 region is CASSLSGETQYF. CDR3 bases: TGCGCCAGCAGCTTGTCCGGGGAGACCCAGTACTTC.

This clone was found a few times. The chain couples TRBV7-8 to TRBJ1-1; D gene uncertain. This CDR3 is 13 amino acids long. V lost 3 bases and J 8 bases, leaving 13 bases between the germline ends. Germline V gene lookup returns CDR1 SGHVS and CDR2 FQNEAQ. CDR3: CASSLRRISEAFF. The CDR3 nucleotides are TGTGCCAGCAGCTTGAGACGAATAAGCGAAGCTTTCTTT.

The DNA of the CDR3 is TGTGCCACCAGGGCGCAGGGCCTTAATTCACCCCTCCACTTT. Amino acid sequence: CATRAQGLNSPLHF. The V call is TRBV19, the J call TRBJ1-6; TRBD1 might be the D (5 bases). The CDR3 contains 14 residues. Germline V lookup: CDR1 LNHDA, CDR2 SQIVND (reference sequence). V lost 10 bases to trimming and J lost 6 bases, with 16 bases between them.

V and J are TRBV5-1 and TRBJ2-3, with TRBD2 matching 10 bases. The CDR3 is 14 residues long. The V and J ends lost 4 bases and 9 bases, in that order; junction bases with no gene match: 8. Germline V gives CDR1 SGHRS, CDR2 YFSETQ. The CDR3 region is CASSPRAGGGTQYF. The DNA for the CDR3 is TGCGCCAGCAGCCCGAGAGCGGGAGGGGGAACGCAGTATTTT. Drawing the rest from reference TRBV5-1 and TRBJ2-3, the complete variable domain is KAGVTQTPRYLIKTRGQQVTLSCSPISGHRSVSWYQQTPGQGLQFLFEYFSETQRNKGNFPGRFSGRQFSNSRSEMNVSTLELGDSALYLCASSPRAGGGTQYFGPGTRLTVL.

Points on this clone: A junction end diverges from the germline sequence, so it may reflect a read error. This sequence joins TRBV25-1 and TRBJ2-7, with TRBD2 matching over 8 bases. Germline V gives CDR1 MGHDK, CDR2 SYGVNS. CDR3 length: 14 amino acids. For the CDR3, the DNA is TGTGCCAGCAGGGAATCCGGGACTAGATACGAGCAGTACTTC. It translates to CASRESGTRYEQYF.

The chain joins TRBV21-1 to TRBJ1-6; the table gives TRBD1 as D, unverified against the DNA. TRBV21-1 is given as a pseudogene. This CDR3 is 15 amino acids long. CDR3 loop: CASSKGDRGGSPLHF. Here the CDR3 DNA reads TGTGCCAGCAGCAAAGGGGATAGGGGTGGTTCACCCCTCCACTTT.

This chain connects TRBV5-1 to TRBJ2-1; TRBD2 aligns across 13 bases. The trim removed 4 bases at V and 5 bases at J, leaving 3 bases unmatched. Germline CDR1 reads SGHRS; CDR2 reads YFSETQ. This CDR3 has 15 residues. CDR3 sequence reads: CASSPGTSGNNEQFF. Written as DNA, the CDR3 is TGCGCCAGCAGCCCCGGGACTAGCGGGAACAATGAGCAGTTCTTC.